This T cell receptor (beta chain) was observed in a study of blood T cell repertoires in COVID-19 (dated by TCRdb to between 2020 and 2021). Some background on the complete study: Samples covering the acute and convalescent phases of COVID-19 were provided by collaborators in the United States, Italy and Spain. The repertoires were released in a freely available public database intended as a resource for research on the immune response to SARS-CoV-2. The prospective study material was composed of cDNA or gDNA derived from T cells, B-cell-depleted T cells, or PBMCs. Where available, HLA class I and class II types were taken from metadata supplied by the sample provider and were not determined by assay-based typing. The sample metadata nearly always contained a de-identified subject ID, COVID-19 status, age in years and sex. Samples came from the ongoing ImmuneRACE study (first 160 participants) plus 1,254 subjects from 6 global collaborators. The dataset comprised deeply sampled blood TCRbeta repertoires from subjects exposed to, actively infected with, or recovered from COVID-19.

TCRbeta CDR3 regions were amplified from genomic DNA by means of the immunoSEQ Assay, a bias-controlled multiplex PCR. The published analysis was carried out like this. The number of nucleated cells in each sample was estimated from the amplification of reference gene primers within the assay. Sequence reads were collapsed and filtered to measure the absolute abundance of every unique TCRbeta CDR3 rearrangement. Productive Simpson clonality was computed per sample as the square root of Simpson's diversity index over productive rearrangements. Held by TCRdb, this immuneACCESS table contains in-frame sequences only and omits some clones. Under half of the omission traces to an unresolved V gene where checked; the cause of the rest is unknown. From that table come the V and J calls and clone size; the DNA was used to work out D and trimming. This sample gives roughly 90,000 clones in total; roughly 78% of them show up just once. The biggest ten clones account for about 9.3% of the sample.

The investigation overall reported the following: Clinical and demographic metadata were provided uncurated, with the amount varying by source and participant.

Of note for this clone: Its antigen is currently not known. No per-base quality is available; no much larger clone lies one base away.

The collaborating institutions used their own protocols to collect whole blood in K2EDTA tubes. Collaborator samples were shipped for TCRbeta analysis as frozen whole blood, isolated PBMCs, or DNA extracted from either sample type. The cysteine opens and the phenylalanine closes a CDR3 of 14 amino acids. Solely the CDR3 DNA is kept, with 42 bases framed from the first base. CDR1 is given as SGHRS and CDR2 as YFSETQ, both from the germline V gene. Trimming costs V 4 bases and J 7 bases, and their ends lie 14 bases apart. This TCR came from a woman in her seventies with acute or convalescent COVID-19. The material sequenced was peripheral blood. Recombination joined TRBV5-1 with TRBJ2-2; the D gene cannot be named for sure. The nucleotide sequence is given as TGCGCCAGCAGCGGTGAGAGGCGTGACGGGGAGCTGTTTTTT. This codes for CASSGERRDGELFF.